These 25 T cell receptor beta chains share one sample of origin, sequenced in a study of identical twins. TCRdb passed the 5' RACE reads through MiXCR, listing each CDR3 protein once. The sample contains under 350,000 distinct CDR3 sequences, more than 8% of which appear only once. This same sample was also part of a study on yellow fever vaccine responses in identical twins.

Input material: CD8+ T cells sorted from blood. The receptors were gathered from a woman in her late teens or twenties in good health.

The rearrangement uses TRBV19 and TRBJ1-1, with 7 bases identical to TRBD1. The CDR3 extends over 15 amino acids. V lost 3 bases and J lost 0; bases outside the gene matches: 4. The V gene's germline CDR1 is LNHDA and CDR2 SQIVND (reference sequence). CDR3 nucleotides: TGTGCCAGTAGTATCGGGACAGTCCTGAACACTGAAGCTTTCTTT. It specifies CASSIGTVLNTEAFF.

The chain's CDR3 is CASSLSSGRQYF. CDR3 coding DNA: TGTGCCAGCAGTTTATCTTCCGGGAGGCAGTACTTC. The chain links TRBV27 to TRBJ2-7, with a possible D match to TRBD2 (6 bases). V gave up 0 bases and J gave up 9 bases, with 9 bases separating them. This CDR3 contains 12 residues. Germline V gene lookup returns CDR1 MNHEY and CDR2 SMNVEV (reference sequence).

This clonotype was picked up many times. The chain couples TRBV7-9 to TRBJ2-7; D gene unclear. The length of the CDR3 is 14 residues. CDR1 is SEHNR and CDR2 is FQNEAQ in the germline V gene (reference sequence). Trimming left V 4 bases short and J 0 bases short, with 10 bases between. The CDR3 loop reads CASSSTTTSYEQYF. The CDR3 DNA reads as TGTGCCAGCAGCTCAACTACCACCTCCTACGAGCAGTACTTC.

This clonotype came up many times. The chain employs TRBV5-4 and TRBJ2-1; 8 bases match TRBD2. This CDR3 is built from 15 residues. CDR1 is SGHNT and CDR2 is YYREEE in the germline V gene (reference sequence). V gave up 4 bases and J gave up 5 bases; unmatched junction bases: 8. The CDR3 nucleotides read TGTGCCAGCAGCGCGGGACTAGGGAAACACAATGAGCAGTTCTTC. This translates into CASSAGLGKHNEQFF.

V is TRBV10-2 and J is TRBJ2-5, with D perhaps given as TRBD1 or TRBD2 (6 bases each). V lost 6 bases and J 3 bases, leaving 17 bases between the germline ends. Germline V gene data show CDR1 as WSHSY and CDR2 as SAAADI. The CDR3 totals 15 residues. CDR3 amino acids: CASRPGVGDKETQYF. In nucleotides, the CDR3 is TGCGCCAGCAGGCCGGGGGTCGGGGACAAAGAGACCCAGTACTTC.

This clonotype has only a few counts. The chain combines TRBV30 with TRBJ2-7; the D is unclear. The CDR3 loop spans 12 amino acids. Germline V gives CDR1 GTSNPN, CDR2 SVGIG (reference sequence). Trimming pared 4 bases from V and 2 bases from J, leaving 9 bases between. CDR3 nucleotide sequence: TGTGCCTGGAAGGGTAGAACCTACGAGCAGTACTTC. This sequence encodes CAWKGRTYEQYF.

The gene calls are TRBV27 and TRBJ2-1; a possible D gene is TRBD1 (5 bases). The CDR3 consists of 11 residues. Germline V gene lookup returns CDR1 MNHEY and CDR2 SMNVEV (reference sequence). V was cut by 4 bases and J by 8 bases, with 6 bases left in between. CDR3 residues: CASSWGHEQFF. The CDR3 DNA follows: TGTGCCAGCAGTTGGGGCCATGAGCAGTTCTTC.

In its sample, this clonotype was seen many times. This chain joins TRBV20-1 and TRBJ2-7; 7 nucleotides align to TRBD2. CDR1 is DFQATT and CDR2 is SNEGSKA in the germline V gene (reference sequence). The CDR3 covers 14 residues. V lost 3 bases to trimming and J lost 4 bases; unmatched junction nucleotides: 9. The CDR3 region is CSASNRSGKYEQYF. CDR3 nucleotides: TGCAGTGCTAGTAACAGAAGCGGGAAGTACGAGCAGTACTTC.

This clonotype was seen ten or more times. The chain carries TRBV6-5 and TRBJ2-7; TRBD2 might be the D (6 bases). Germline V gene lookup returns CDR1 MNHEY and CDR2 SVGAGI. Trimming removed 2 bases at V and 3 bases at J, with 11 bases between. The CDR3 loop spans 14 amino acids. The CDR3 is CASSYGTAGYEQYF. CDR3 bases: TGTGCCAGCAGTTACGGGACTGCCGGCTACGAGCAGTACTTC.

This clonotype was counted a few times. The CDR3: CASSLGTIESYEQYF. Written as DNA, the CDR3 is TGTGCCAGCTCACTAGGGACAATTGAATCCTACGAGCAGTACTTC. The rearrangement links TRBV18 to TRBJ2-7, with a possible D match to TRBD1 (6 bases). The CDR3 has 15 amino acids. Trimming stripped 4 bases from V and 1 base from J, with 14 bases between. Per germline, CDR1 KGHSH and CDR2 LQKENI. The full variable domain, its missing parts supplied by reference TRBV18 and TRBJ2-7, is NAGVMQNPRHLVRRRGQEARLRCSPMKGHSHVYWYRQLPEEGLKFMVYLQKENIIDESGMPKERFSAEFPKEGPSILRIQQVVRGDSAAYFCASSLGTIESYEQYFGPGTRLTVT.

The J gene is TRBJ2-7, the V gene TRBV2; perhaps TRBD1 as D (5 bases). The germline V and J ends were trimmed by 3 bases and 4 bases, with 7 bases remaining between them. CDR1 is SNHLY and CDR2 is FYNNEI in the germline V gene. CDR3 size: 12 residues. CDR3 nucleotide sequence: TGTGCCAGCAGTGAGGACACTTACGAGCAGTACTTC. Its protein is CASSEDTYEQYF.

This clonotype showed up just a few times. The chain combines TRBV2 with TRBJ2-2; TRBD1 matches at 10 bases. J gave up 5 bases and V 6 bases, and 6 bases lay outside the gene matches. Germline CDR1 reads SNHLY; CDR2 reads FYNNEI. The CDR3 length is 15 residues. CDR3 in DNA: TGTGCCAGCAGCGCGGGGACAGGGGAGACCGGGGAGCTGTTTTTT. Its translation is CASSAGTGETGELFF.

This clonotype was seen a handful of times. V is TRBV29-1 and J is TRBJ2-7; D unclear. The CDR3 is made up of 12 amino acids. The V end lost 4 bases, the J end lost 7 bases, and 14 bases lay between the germline ends. Germline lookup yields CDR1 SQVTM and CDR2 ANQGSEA. The DNA of the CDR3 is TGCAGCGTTGGCCCTGCAAATTGGGAGCAGTACTTC. Its protein product is CSVGPANWEQYF.

The chain joins TRBV19 to TRBJ2-7; 10 bases fit TRBD1. The CDR3 has 15 residues. V lost 5 bases to trimming and J lost 3 bases; unmatched junction nucleotides: 7. Per the germline V gene, CDR1 is LNHDA and CDR2 is SQIVND (reference sequence). The CDR3 loop is CASSAAWDRGYEQYF. CDR3 DNA sequence: TGTGCCAGTAGTGCGGCCTGGGACAGGGGCTACGAGCAGTACTTC.

This chain links TRBV12-3 or TRBV12-4 with TRBJ2-7; 10 bases agree with TRBD2. With 11 bases clipped from V and 0 bases from J, the junction kept 19 bases outside the gene matches. The CDR3 has 18 amino acids. CDR3 nucleotides: TGTGCCCTCAGTCCCCCAAGCCTAGCGGGAGTAGGCTCCTACGAGCAGTACTTC. Protein product: CALSPPSLAGVGSYEQYF.

This clonotype has just a few counts. This chain links TRBV24-1 with TRBJ2-1; 7 bases agree with TRBD1. This CDR3 comprises 15 residues. CDR1 is KGHDR, CDR2 SFDVKD, per germline. V dropped 4 bases and J dropped 7; count of bases not matched to a gene: 9. DNA for the CDR3: TGTGCCACCAGTGACCCATCGACAGGGCTAAATGAGCAGTTCTTC. Amino acids: CATSDPSTGLNEQFF.

This clonotype was seen only a few times. The V and J genes are TRBV5-1 and TRBJ2-5; 12 nucleotides match TRBD1. The germline V gene encodes CDR1 SGHRS and CDR2 YFSETQ. The trim removed 4 bases at V and 3 bases at J, leaving 7 bases unmatched. The CDR3 extends over 16 amino acids. The CDR3 protein is CASSRGTGGAEETQYF. CDR3 coding DNA: TGCGCCAGCAGCCGCGGGACAGGGGGCGCCGAAGAGACCCAGTACTTC.

This clonotype was observed at least ten times. V and J are TRBV6-2 or TRBV6-3 and TRBJ2-7, with D possibly being TRBD1 (5 bases). CDR1 is MNHEY, CDR2 SVGEGT, per germline. This CDR3 is built from 11 residues. Between the trimmed V and J ends, which lost 10 bases and 1 base, there was a span of 8 bases. The CDR3 protein is CATSGSYEQYF. The CDR3, as DNA: TGTGCCACCTCAGGGTCCTACGAGCAGTACTTC.

V usage is TRBV5-6 and J usage is TRBJ2-5; 9 bases match TRBD2. V lost 1 base to trimming and J lost 5 bases; unmatched junction nucleotides: 9. The CDR3 is 16 residues long. Germline CDR1 and CDR2: SGHDT and YYEEEE. The CDR3 reads CASSLRLAGREETQYF. CDR3 coding DNA: TGTGCCAGCAGCTTGCGGCTAGCGGGGCGTGAGGAGACCCAGTACTTC.

In this sample, this clonotype turned up many times. This chain links TRBV2 with TRBJ1-5; 9 positions match TRBD1. This CDR3 has 15 residues. Germline assignment: CDR1 SNHLY and CDR2 FYNNEI. Trimming removed 6 bases from V and 4 bases from J; junction bases left unmatched: 7. CDR3 sequence (DNA): TGTGCCAGCAGAGCCGGGACAGGGCCTAATCAGCCCCAGCATTTT. Residues: CASRAGTGPNQPQHF.

The V and J genes are TRBV28 and TRBJ2-7; tentatively, D is TRBD1 (5 bases). From germline, CDR1 is MDHEN and CDR2 SYDVKM. This CDR3 comprises 12 residues. V was shortened by 6 bases and J by 5 bases, with 11 bases between the two germline ends. The CDR3 sequence is CASSLRVDEQYF. In DNA form, the CDR3 reads TGTGCCAGCAGCCTCAGGGTTGACGAGCAGTACTTC.

This clonotype has only a few counts. The J gene is TRBJ2-5, the V gene TRBV7-9; D tentatively fits TRBD1 or TRBD2 (5 bases each). The CDR3 consists of 15 residues. CDR1 and CDR2 (germline): SEHNR, FQNEAQ (reference sequence). Trimming took 6 bases from V and 7 from J, leaving 21 bases between them. This chain's CDR3 is CASSFPVGVNGTQYF. CDR3 DNA: TGTGCCAGCAGTTTCCCCGTGGGGGTAAACGGGACCCAGTACTTC.

This clonotype was detected many times. The rearrangement uses TRBV29-1 and TRBJ2-1, with 8 bases identical to TRBD2. The CDR3 is 16 residues long. The germline V gene encodes CDR1 SQVTM and CDR2 ANQGSEA. Trimming removed 3 bases from V and 2 bases from J; junction bases left unmatched: 9. The CDR3 DNA follows: TGCAGCGTTGAGGGGACTAGTTCGTCCCCCTACAATGAGCAGTTCTTC. Translating gives CSVEGTSSSPYNEQFF.

This clonotype was picked up many times. The chain is built from TRBV7-9 and TRBJ2-7, with D possibly matching TRBD2 (5 bases). The CDR3 loop spans 13 amino acids. CDR1 is SEHNR and CDR2 is FQNEAQ in the germline V gene (reference sequence). Trimming shortened V by 5 bases and J by 3 bases, and 11 bases separated the two germline ends. The CDR3 DNA reads as TGTGCCAGCAGCCCCCCGGGGAACTACGAGCAGTACTTC. It codes for CASSPPGNYEQYF.

This clonotype occurred a few times. This chain joins TRBV28 and TRBJ2-3; tentative D call: TRBD2 (5 bases). CDR1 is MDHEN, CDR2 SYDVKM, per germline. V dropped 7 bases and J dropped 4 bases, with 18 bases sitting between them. The CDR3 totals 15 residues. The CDR3 DNA reads TGTGCCAGCACCCCTGGAAGCGGAGACGCAGATACGCAGTATTTT. It encodes CASTPGSGDADTQYF.